A selection of T cell receptor beta chains follows, all from one sample in a study of cytomegalovirus exposure and HLA in healthy donors. Sequenced by immunoSEQ multiplex PCR; TCRdb stores in-frame clones only, minus some. The table has more than 65,000 clones, about 96% seen once. Sample: PBMCs. These receptors originate from a woman aged 18-29 years in good health and CMV-seronegative. Each CDR3 is given with its conserved first and last residue. D genes are given only for firm matches. Clone size is not always given. Where it is, it says once, few, many or a class for expanded clones.

clone size	D gene	V gene	J gene	CDR3 protein	CDR3 DNA
once	.	TRBV2	TRBJ2-1	CACRGEYNEQFF	TGTGCCTGCCGAGGAGAATACAATGAGCAGTTCTTC
.	TRBD2	TRBV6-5	TRBJ2-7	CASRYQGLLNYEQYF	TGTGCCAGCAGATACCAGGGACTACTAAACTACGAGCAGTACTTC
.	TRBD1	TRBV6-5	TRBJ1-1	CASSYRGQEAFF	TGTGCCAGCAGTTACCGGGGACAGGAAGCTTTCTTT
.	.	TRBV4-1	TRBJ2-7	CASSRTGNYEQYF	TGCGCCAGCAGCCGGACTGGAAACTACGAGCAGTACTTC
.	.	TRBV14	TRBJ2-7	CASSQDSGFYPYEQYF	TGTGCCAGCAGCCAAGACTCAGGGTTTTACCCTTACGAGCAGTACTTC
.	.	TRBV7-9	TRBJ2-7	CASSHPITAGISYEQYF	TGTGCCAGCAGCCACCCTATAACGGCAGGGATCTCCTACGAGCAGTACTTC
.	.	TRBV9	TRBJ2-1	CASSIRTAGRNEQFF	TGTGCCAGCAGCATCAGGACTGCCGGCCGAAATGAGCAGTTCTTC
.	.	TRBV21-1	TRBJ1-2	CASSKVRGQGMLGPANYGYTF	TGTGCCAGCAGCAAAGTACGGGGACAGGGGATGCTAGGGCCAGCTAACTATGGCTACACCTTC
.	.	TRBV7-9	TRBJ1-5	CASSLGGNSNQPQHF	TGTGCCAGCAGCTTAGGAGGGAATAGCAATCAGCCCCAGCATTTT
.	.	TRBV9	TRBJ2-1	CASSVQGSGWGTHEQFF	TGTGCCAGCAGCGTACAAGGGTCGGGGTGGGGTACGCATGAGCAGTTCTTC
.	.	TRBV28	TRBJ2-5	CASSLSGGTAQETQYF	TGTGCCAGCAGTTTATCTGGCGGGACAGCCCAAGAGACCCAGTACTTC
.	TRBD1	TRBV7-8	TRBJ2-7	CASSSRTGSSYEQYF	TGTGCCAGCAGCTCGCGGACAGGGAGCTCCTACGAGCAGTACTTC
.	TRBD1	TRBV27	TRBJ2-7	CASSFRGPSYEQYF	TGTGCCAGCAGTTTCAGGGGGCCCTCCTACGAGCAGTACTTC
.	.	TRBV30	TRBJ2-1	CAWSPTGTSYNEQFF	TGTGCCTGGAGTCCAACGGGTACTAGTTACAATGAGCAGTTCTTC
.	.	TRBV5-1	TRBJ2-1	CASSLVPGKLVDEQFF	TGCGCCAGCAGCTTGGTCCCAGGGAAATTAGTGGATGAGCAGTTCTTC
once	.	TRBV29-1	TRBJ2-5	CSVDYRNLTQYF	TGCAGCGTTGATTACAGGAATCTCACCCAGTACTTC
.	.	TRBV7-9	TRBJ2-3	CASSLVRERDTQYF	TGTGCCAGCAGCTTAGTACGGGAGAGAGATACGCAGTATTTT
.	.	TRBV19	TRBJ1-1	CASSRGQMNTEAFF	TGTGCCAGTAGTAGAGGACAGATGAACACTGAAGCTTTCTTT
.	.	TRBV5-4	TRBJ2-1	CASSFVIAGNEQFF	TGTGCCAGCAGCTTTGTGATAGCCGGTAATGAGCAGTTCTTC
.	TRBD2	TRBV4-2	TRBJ2-1	CASSPGTSGINEQFF	TGTGCCAGCAGCCCCGGGACTAGCGGGATCAATGAGCAGTTCTTC
.	.	TRBV30	TRBJ1-4	CAWSVSGTGEKLFF	TGTGCCTGGAGTGTATCCGGTACGGGTGAAAAACTGTTTTTT
once	TRBD1	TRBV5-1	TRBJ1-3	CASSFTSGTGMGRNTIYF	TGCGCCAGCAGTTTCACGTCAGGGACAGGAATGGGAAGAAACACCATATATTTT
.	.	TRBV21-1	TRBJ1-4	CASSKDVRLTIF	TGTGCCAGCAGCAAAGATGTCAGATTAACGATTTTT
.	TRBD1	TRBV18	TRBJ2-5	CASSPFGTGGETQYF	TGTGCCAGCTCACCCTTCGGGACAGGGGGAGAGACCCAGTACTTC
.	.	TRBV4-1	TRBJ1-1	CASSQDRVPYTEAFF	TGCGCCAGCAGCCAAGATCGGGTGCCATACACTGAAGCTTTCTTT
.	.	TRBV5-4	TRBJ2-3	CASSLGGSSTDTQYF	TGTGCCAGCAGCTTGGGAGGTTCAAGCACAGATACGCAGTATTTT
.	.	TRBV5-4	TRBJ2-4	CASSLSVAKNIQYF	TGTGCCAGCAGCTTGTCGGTAGCCAAAAACATTCAGTACTTC
.	TRBD2	TRBV19	TRBJ2-7	CASSRASGRTFTYEQYF	TGTGCCAGTAGTAGGGCTAGCGGGAGGACCTTTACCTACGAGCAGTACTTC
.	.	TRBV5-1	TRBJ2-3	CASSLSPGVQDTQYF	TGCGCCAGCAGCTTAAGCCCAGGGGTGCAAGATACGCAGTATTTT
.	.	TRBV7-2	TRBJ2-7	CASSSPGKQYF	TGTGCCAGCAGCTCCCCCGGGAAGCAGTACTTC
.	.	TRBV9	TRBJ2-2	CASSVEGETFIGGGELFF	TGTGCCAGCAGCGTAGAGGGCGAAACATTCATCGGGGGCGGGGAGCTGTTTTTT
once	TRBD1	TRBV5-6	TRBJ2-7	CASSSAGTDYEQYF	TGTGCCAGCAGTTCCGCCGGGACAGACTACGAGCAGTACTTC
.	TRBD1	TRBV7-6	TRBJ2-7	CASSLAGGRFDEQYF	TGTGCCAGCAGCCTTGCAGGGGGCCGCTTCGACGAGCAGTACTTC
.	.	TRBV6-5	TRBJ1-5	CASSLVGGGNQPQHF	TGTGCCAGCAGTTTAGTTGGGGGCGGCAATCAGCCCCAGCATTTT
.	.	TRBV5-1	TRBJ1-2	CASSLKFNGYTF	TGCGCCAGCAGCTTGAAATTTAATGGCTACACCTTC
.	.	TRBV14	TRBJ2-1	CASSQDPVYNEQFF	TGTGCCAGCAGCCAAGATCCCGTCTACAATGAGCAGTTCTTC
.	.	TRBV5-1	TRBJ1-1	CASSLGYGKLNAHLSAFF	TGCGCCAGCAGCTTGGGGTACGGCAAACTAAATGCACACTTGTCTGCTTTCTTT
once	.	TRBV20-1	TRBJ2-5	CSAPRETQYF	TGCAGTGCCCCCCGGGAGACCCAGTACTTC
.	TRBD1	TRBV7-2	TRBJ2-1	CASSDGQGYNEQFF	TGTGCCAGCAGCGACGGACAGGGTTACAATGAGCAGTTCTTC
once	.	TRBV2	TRBJ1-5	CASSEWGGTSNQPQHF	TGTGCCAGCAGTGAATGGGGGGGGACATCCAATCAGCCCCAGCATTTT
.	.	TRBV5-1	TRBJ2-1	CASSLVSTEQFF	TGCGCCAGCAGCTTGGTTAGCACTGAGCAGTTCTTC
once	.	TRBV19	TRBJ2-3	CASSIGEAGTDTQYF	TGTGCCAGTAGTATAGGAGAGGCGGGCACAGATACGCAGTATTTT
.	TRBD2	TRBV5-4	TRBJ2-7	CASSLAVGAGVNSYEQYF	TGTGCCAGCAGCTTGGCCGTGGGCGCGGGAGTGAACTCCTACGAGCAGTACTTC
.	.	TRBV6-1	TRBJ2-7	CASSGGLSSYEQYF	TGTGCCAGCAGTGGCGGATTGTCCTCCTACGAGCAGTACTTC
.	TRBD2	TRBV6-5	TRBJ2-7	CASRRGRPSYEQYF	TGTGCCAGCCGGCGCGGGAGACCTTCCTACGAGCAGTACTTC
once	TRBD1	TRBV12-5	TRBJ2-5	CASGLVPGQGQETQYF	TGTGCTAGTGGTTTGGTACCGGGACAGGGACAAGAGACCCAGTACTTC
.	.	TRBV19	TRBJ2-5	CASSIAGGPYPGETQYF	TGTGCCAGTAGTATAGCCGGGGGACCTTACCCCGGAGAGACCCAGTACTTC
once	.	TRBV29-1	TRBJ2-1	CSVEGPREKDNEQFF	TGCAGCGTTGAGGGCCCCAGGGAAAAAGACAATGAGCAGTTCTTC
once	.	TRBV7-2	TRBJ2-7	CASSLDGELSSVTYEQYF	TGTGCCAGCAGCTTAGACGGGGAATTGTCTAGCGTCACCTACGAGCAGTACTTC
.	TRBD1	TRBV28	TRBJ2-7	CASLGQGGYEQYF	TGTGCCAGCTTGGGACAGGGGGGGTACGAGCAGTACTTC
.	TRBD2	TRBV10-3	TRBJ2-3	CATRTSGRVITDTQYF	TGTGCCACCCGGACTAGCGGGAGGGTAATCACAGATACGCAGTATTTT
.	TRBD2	TRBV19	TRBJ2-7	CASSVGLAGENSYEQYF	TGTGCCAGTAGTGTAGGACTAGCGGGAGAAAACTCCTACGAGCAGTACTTC
.	.	TRBV6-7	TRBJ2-2	CASSKPSVPRELTNTGELFF	TGTGCCAGCAGTAAACCGTCGGTCCCGAGGGAGCTAACGAACACCGGGGAGCTGTTTTTT
.	.	TRBV5-4	TRBJ2-2	CASSLSGGPRGTGELFF	TGTGCCAGCAGCTTGTCCGGCGGGCCACGGGGCACCGGGGAGCTGTTTTTT
once	.	TRBV18	TRBJ1-1	CASSQRVEAFF	TGTGCCAGCTCGCAGAGGGTAGAAGCTTTCTTT
.	TRBD1	TRBV2	TRBJ1-2	CATYRGFRYGYTF	TGTGCCACCTACAGGGGATTCCGCTATGGCTACACCTTC
.	TRBD1	TRBV6-1	TRBJ2-5	CSSTGGETQYF	TGCTCATCGACAGGGGGAGAGACCCAGTACTTC
.	.	TRBV9	TRBJ2-1	CASSVDQAAPYNEQFF	TGTGCCAGCAGCGTAGATCAAGCGGCCCCCTACAATGAGCAGTTCTTC
.	TRBD2	TRBV27	TRBJ2-7	CASSLSSYRSREKYEQYF	TGTGCCAGCAGTTTATCGTCCTACCGATCGCGGGAGAAGTACGAGCAGTACTTC
.	TRBD1	TRBV29-1	TRBJ2-7	CSVEGGTGMYEQYF	TGCAGCGTTGAAGGGGGGACAGGGATGTACGAGCAGTACTTC